This TCR beta chain is drawn from a study of cytomegalovirus exposure and HLA in healthy donors. Study-level background: Samples from HLA-typed donors yielded about 80 million unique TCRs in an early data release.

Concerning this clone itself: Antigen: not known.

This PCR relied on a set of 60 Vbeta primers and 13 Jbeta primers. The table came from immunoSEQ multiplex PCR; TCRdb's copy has only in-frame clones and leaves some out. This sample has tens of thousands of clones, with about 75% found just once. V lost 0 bases, J lost 0 bases, and 1 base stayed unmatched. This CDR3 region has 15 residues. Germline V CDR1 and CDR2: SGDLS, YYNGEE. Points from the study as a whole: A list of 164 TCR beta chains associated with cytomegalovirus was given. In a later analysis, a genetic analysis reported fewer productive-TCR N-insertions in an Asian-associated ancestry cluster than the cohort average. Researchers reported that a few CMV-associated chains were confirmed in vitro as CMV antigen-specific.

The source of this sequence is a woman in her thirties or forties in good health and CMV-seropositive. Sequenced input: PBMCs. This chain connects TRBV9 to TRBJ2-7; TRBD2 matches at 9 bases. The CDR3 here is CASSVEAGGSYEQYF. CDR3 nucleotide sequence: TGTGCCAGCAGCGTAGAAGCGGGGGGCTCCTACGAGCAGTACTTC.